Below are 11 T cell receptor beta chains sequenced from a single sample in a study of beta chain features in type 1 diabetes. Study-wide findings and caveats: Researchers report that Type 1 diabetes patients had moderately but significantly shorter TCRB CDR3s across all four CD4+ subsets.

The antigens of these receptors remain unknown. As every portion of the isolated RNA was reverse transcribed, the sequencing read expressed TCRB transcripts. Method: immunoSEQ multiplex PCR; TCRdb's copy keeps in-frame clones and lacks some. Of hundreds of thousands of clones in the sample, over 11% were seen once. The specimen sequenced was naive CD4+ T cells from blood. These receptors came from a man younger than 30 with type 1 diabetes.

The chain links TRBV28 to TRBJ2-1, with D perhaps matching TRBD1 (6 bases). This CDR3 contains 12 residues. Germline-derived CDR1 and CDR2 are MDHEN and SYDVKM. V was cut by 7 bases and J by 7 bases, with 11 bases left in between. The CDR3 nucleotides read TGTGCCAGCACAGGGGTTCGGAATGAGCAGTTCTTC. It encodes CASTGVRNEQFF.

The CDR3 sequence is CASTGADQGGVGNQPQHF. As DNA, the CDR3 is TGTGCCAGTACCGGAGCAGACCAAGGGGGCGTGGGTAATCAGCCCCAGCATTTT. The chain has TRBV19 and TRBJ1-5, with 7 bases fitting TRBD1. CDR1 LNHDA and CDR2 SQIVND come from the germline V gene (reference sequence). V dropped 7 bases and J dropped 4; count of bases not matched to a gene: 19. CDR3 size: 18 residues.

Concerning this clone itself: The sample has other DNA sequences that encode this CDR3 too. The rearrangement links TRBV2 to TRBJ1-1; no reliable D call. Germline V gives CDR1 SNHLY, CDR2 FYNNEI. The V end was cut by 0 bases, the J end by 1 base, with 3 bases between. There are 13 residues in the CDR3. In DNA form, the CDR3 reads TGTGCCAGCAGTGAAGCGCGGAACACTGAAGCTTTCTTT. Its protein product is CASSEARNTEAFF.

This clone occurred a few times. The chain couples TRBV29-1 to TRBJ1-2; 7 positions match TRBD1. This CDR3 comprises 12 residues. Trimming cost V 8 bases and J 6 bases; bases outside gene matches: 9. The germline gives CDR1 SQVTM, CDR2 ANQGSEA. This CDR3 is CSSIEGAHGYTF. The CDR3 DNA reads TGCAGCTCTATAGAGGGGGCCCATGGCTACACCTTC. The entire variable domain, with the rest obtained from reference TRBV29-1 and TRBJ1-2, is as follows: SAVISQKPSRDICQRGTSLTIQCQVDSQVTMMFWYRQQPGQSLTLIATANQGSEATYESGFVIDKFPISRPNLTFSTLTVSNMSPEDSSIYLCSSIEGAHGYTFGSGTRLTVV.

CDR3 amino acids: CASSLGVAQLNTEAFF. DNA of the CDR3: TGTGCCAGCAGCTTAGGTGTAGCGCAGCTGAACACTGAAGCTTTCTTT. This chain joins TRBV7-2 and TRBJ1-1; no clear D gene. CDR1 SGHTA and CDR2 FQGNSA come from the germline V gene. V was pared by 1 base and J by 0 bases, with 12 bases between. The CDR3 loop spans 16 amino acids.

The V and J genes are TRBV6-1 and TRBJ2-4; D ambiguous. The germline gives CDR1 MNHNS, CDR2 SASEGT. The CDR3 is 14 amino acids. Trimming removed 5 bases from V and 3 bases from J, with 11 bases in between. The CDR3 sequence is CASSLLSGKNIQYF. The CDR3 bases are TGTGCCAGCAGTCTCCTATCGGGCAAAAACATTCAGTACTTC.

This chain links TRBV30 with TRBJ1-2; TRBD1 aligns across 10 bases. After removal of 3 bases from V and 2 bases from J, the junction contained 6 bases not matched to a gene. The CDR3 totals 15 residues. The V gene's germline CDR1 is GTSNPN and CDR2 SVGIG (reference sequence). This chain's CDR3 is CAWSRDRGRNYGYTF. The CDR3 DNA is TGTGCCTGGAGCCGGGACAGGGGAAGGAACTATGGCTACACCTTC.

The chain has TRBV19 and TRBJ1-2; D unclear. Germline CDR1 LNHDA, CDR2 SQIVND (reference sequence). The length of the CDR3 is 14 residues. Trimming left V 3 bases short and J 6 bases short, with 14 bases between. CDR3 DNA: TGTGCCAGTAGTATCCCCGGTCTTGGGGATGGCTACACCTTC. This gives the protein CASSIPGLGDGYTF.

The V gene is TRBV15, the J gene TRBJ1-2; D gene ambiguous. Trimming pared 2 bases from V and 1 base from J, leaving 14 bases between. The CDR3 contains 16 residues. The V gene's germline CDR1 is LNHNV and CDR2 YYDKDF (reference sequence). CDR3 sequence: CATSRIRGSDNYGYTF. The CDR3 DNA reads TGTGCCACCAGCAGAATCCGCGGGTCAGATAACTATGGCTACACCTTC.

This clone appeared a few times. V is TRBV28 and J is TRBJ1-1, with D uncertain. This CDR3 has 14 amino acids. The germline V and J ends were trimmed by 5 bases and 0 bases, with 10 bases remaining between them. In germline, CDR1 is MDHEN, CDR2 SYDVKM. CDR3 sequence reads: CASSKPTMNTEAFF. CDR3 DNA: TGTGCCAGCAGTAAACCGACAATGAACACTGAAGCTTTCTTT.

This clone was counted at least ten times. The chain links TRBV7-9 to TRBJ2-7, with unresolved D. The CDR3 length is 13 residues. Trimming left V 1 base short and J 2 bases short, with 6 bases between. Germline V gives CDR1 SEHNR, CDR2 FQNEAQ (reference sequence). This chain's CDR3 is CASSLEGPYEQYF. The CDR3 nucleotides read TGTGCCAGCAGCTTAGAGGGCCCCTACGAGCAGTACTTC.